Listed below are T cell receptor beta chains from one sample, sequenced in a study of cytomegalovirus exposure and HLA in healthy donors. TCRdb's table, derived via immunoSEQ multiplex PCR, lists solely in-frame clones and lacks some. The sample carries about 130,000 clones, about 10% recorded once. Specimen: PBMCs. The receptors shown here come from a woman aged 18-29 years in good health and CMV-seropositive. Each CDR3 is given with its conserved first and last residue. Fields, in order: D gene, clone size, J gene, V gene, CDR3 protein, CDR3 DNA. The D gene is left open where the match is weak. Expanded clones get a size class; other rows say once, few or many, or leave the size out.

D: -
size: few
J: TRBJ2-1
V: TRBV6-1
CDR3: CASSELLPLAVSYNEQFF
DNA: TGTGCCAGCAGTGAACTCCTTCCTTTAGCGGTCTCCTACAATGAGCAGTTCTTC

D: -
size: few
J: TRBJ2-2
V: TRBV11-2
CDR3: CASIMWGVGGELFF
DNA: TGTGCCAGCATCATGTGGGGAGTCGGCGGGGAGCTGTTTTTT

D: -
size: few
J: TRBJ2-2
V: TRBV12-5
CDR3: CASGLFPIPGELFF
DNA: TGTGCTAGTGGTTTGTTCCCCATTCCCGGGGAGCTGTTTTTT

D: TRBD1
size: few
J: TRBJ2-7
V: TRBV5-1
CDR3: CASSQGQGITYEQYF
DNA: TGCGCCAGCAGCCAGGGACAGGGCATTACCTACGAGCAGTACTTC

D: TRBD1
size: -
J: TRBJ2-2
V: TRBV2
CDR3: CASGRDRGFGELFF
DNA: TGTGCCAGCGGCCGGGACAGGGGGTTCGGGGAGCTGTTTTTT

D: TRBD2
size: -
J: TRBJ2-3
V: TRBV7-9
CDR3: CASSLRGGGRVGTQYF
DNA: TGTGCCAGCAGCTTAAGAGGCGGGGGGAGAGTAGGTACGCAGTATTTT

D: TRBD1
size: -
J: TRBJ1-2
V: TRBV4-1
CDR3: CASSQGLTGGTYGYTF
DNA: TGCGCCAGCAGCCAAGGTCTCACAGGGGGTACCTATGGCTACACCTTC

D: TRBD2
size: -
J: TRBJ2-2
V: TRBV11-2
CDR3: CASSPGGGRFLNTGELFF
DNA: TGTGCCAGCAGCCCCGGGGGCGGGAGGTTTTTGAACACCGGGGAGCTGTTTTTT

D: -
size: few
J: TRBJ1-3
V: TRBV23-1
CDR3: CASVVGNTIYF
DNA: TGCGCCAGCGTAGTGGGAAACACCATATATTTT

D: TRBD2
size: few
J: TRBJ2-3
V: TRBV6-4
CDR3: CASSAGGPDTQYF
DNA: TGTGCCAGCAGTGCGGGAGGGCCAGATACGCAGTATTTT

D: -
size: few
J: TRBJ2-3
V: TRBV18
CDR3: CASSPPTGGRERDTQYF
DNA: TGTGCCAGCTCACCCCCCACCGGGGGGCGGGAGAGAGATACGCAGTATTTT

D: TRBD2
size: -
J: TRBJ2-7
V: TRBV10-3
CDR3: CATRTASGEQYF
DNA: TGTGCCACCCGGACGGCTAGCGGCGAGCAGTACTTC

D: -
size: few
J: TRBJ1-2
V: TRBV5-6
CDR3: CASSSIAGISGYTF
DNA: TGTGCCAGCAGTAGTATTGCCGGGATCAGCGGCTACACCTTC

D: TRBD1
size: -
J: TRBJ1-4
V: TRBV18
CDR3: CASSPRVDRGGREKLFF
DNA: TGTGCCAGCTCTCCCAGGGTTGACAGGGGTGGAAGAGAAAAACTGTTTTTT

D: TRBD1
size: -
J: TRBJ2-4
V: TRBV6-1
CDR3: CASSEGAGGNIQYF
DNA: TGTGCCAGCAGTGAAGGCGCAGGGGGAAACATTCAGTACTTC

D: -
size: few
J: TRBJ1-1
V: TRBV4-2
CDR3: CASSHTQGRSEAFF
DNA: TGTGCCAGCAGCCATACACAGGGCCGGTCTGAAGCTTTCTTT

D: TRBD2
size: few
J: TRBJ2-3
V: TRBV6-5
CDR3: CASSYLGTSKDTQYF
DNA: TGTGCCAGCAGTTACCTCGGGACTAGCAAAGATACGCAGTATTTT

D: -
size: few
J: TRBJ1-5
V: TRBV28
CDR3: CASSLLTDNQPQHF
DNA: TGTGCCAGCAGTTTACTAACAGACAATCAGCCCCAGCATTTT

D: -
size: few
J: TRBJ1-5
V: TRBV19
CDR3: CASSVTQGMGNQPQHF
DNA: TGTGCCAGTAGTGTCACACAGGGTATGGGCAATCAGCCCCAGCATTTT

D: -
size: few
J: TRBJ2-7
V: TRBV7-9
CDR3: CASTFGDPYEQYF
DNA: TGTGCCAGCACCTTTGGAGATCCCTACGAGCAGTACTTC

D: TRBD2
size: -
J: TRBJ2-7
V: TRBV6-5
CDR3: CASSLLAGWDEQYF
DNA: TGTGCCAGCAGCCTTCTAGCGGGATGGGACGAGCAGTACTTC

D: -
size: few
J: TRBJ2-7
V: TRBV6-1
CDR3: CASSEEVGAYEQYF
DNA: TGTGCCAGCAGTGAAGAGGTCGGAGCCTACGAGCAGTACTTC

D: TRBD2
size: few
J: TRBJ2-7
V: TRBV27
CDR3: CASSSYLAGPYEQYF
DNA: TGTGCCAGCAGTTCCTACCTAGCGGGACCCTACGAGCAGTACTTC

D: -
size: few
J: TRBJ2-7
V: TRBV2
CDR3: CASSAPDTVAYEQYF
DNA: TGTGCCAGCAGTGCACCCGACACAGTGGCCTACGAGCAGTACTTC

D: -
size: few
J: TRBJ1-1
V: TRBV7-9
CDR3: CASSSTGTEAFF
DNA: TGTGCCAGCAGCAGTACCGGGACAGAAGCTTTCTTT

D: TRBD1
size: -
J: TRBJ2-3
V: TRBV6-5
CDR3: CASRDRGRSDTQYF
DNA: TGTGCCAGTAGAGACAGGGGGCGGTCAGATACGCAGTATTTT

D: -
size: few
J: TRBJ2-1
V: TRBV6-5
CDR3: CASSYSWGHSYNEQFF
DNA: TGTGCCAGCAGTTACTCTTGGGGCCACTCCTACAATGAGCAGTTCTTC

D: -
size: -
J: TRBJ1-1
V: TRBV18
CDR3: CASTNAGNTEAFF
DNA: TGTGCCAGCACCAACGCGGGCAACACTGAAGCTTTCTTT

D: -
size: -
J: TRBJ2-4
V: TRBV2
CDR3: CASSPTGKVAKNIQYF
DNA: TGTGCCAGCAGCCCAACAGGGAAGGTAGCCAAAAACATTCAGTACTTC

D: -
size: few
J: TRBJ2-6
V: TRBV28
CDR3: CASSRSSGANVLTF
DNA: TGTGCCAGCAGCCGCAGCTCTGGGGCCAACGTCCTGACTTTC

D: -
size: few
J: TRBJ1-1
V: TRBV6-5
CDR3: CASSYRDMNTEAFF
DNA: TGTGCCAGCAGTTACCGTGACATGAACACTGAAGCTTTCTTT

D: TRBD1
size: few
J: TRBJ1-3
V: TRBV5-1
CDR3: CASSEQGVGGNTIYF
DNA: TGCGCCAGCAGCGAGCAGGGGGTAGGTGGAAACACCATATATTTT

D: TRBD1
size: few
J: TRBJ1-2
V: TRBV5-6
CDR3: CASSPGQGLIAF
DNA: TGTGCCAGCAGCCCCGGACAGGGTCTAATCGCCTTC